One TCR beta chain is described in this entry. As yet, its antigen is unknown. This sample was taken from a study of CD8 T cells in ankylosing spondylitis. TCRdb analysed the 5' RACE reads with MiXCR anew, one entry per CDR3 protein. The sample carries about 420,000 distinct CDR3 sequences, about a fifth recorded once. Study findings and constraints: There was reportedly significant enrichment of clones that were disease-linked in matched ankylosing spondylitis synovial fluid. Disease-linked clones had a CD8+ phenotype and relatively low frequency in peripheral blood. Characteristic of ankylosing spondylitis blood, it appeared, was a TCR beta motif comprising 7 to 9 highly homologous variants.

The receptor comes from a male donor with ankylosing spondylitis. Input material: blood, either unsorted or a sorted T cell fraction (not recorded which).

The CDR3 is CASSLFGVPGQPQHF. Written as DNA, the CDR3 is TGCGCCAGCAGCTTGTTCGGCGTACCAGGTCAGCCCCAGCATTTT. This sequence joins TRBV5-1 and TRBJ1-5; D ambiguous. Trimming removed 1 base from V and 6 bases from J, with 14 bases in between. CDR1 is SGHRS, CDR2 YFSETQ, per germline. CDR3 length: 15 amino acids.